These T cell receptor beta chains were read from a single sample in a study of cytomegalovirus exposure and HLA in healthy donors. Method: immunoSEQ multiplex PCR; TCRdb's copy keeps in-frame clones and lacks some. The table has some 260,000 clones, around 91% seen once. Specimen: PBMCs. The receptors were sampled from a woman aged 30 to 39 in good health and CMV-seronegative. Both conserved end residues are part of each CDR3. Fields, in order: V gene, clone size, D gene, J gene, CDR3 protein, CDR3 DNA. D genes are given only for firm matches. A clone size is listed for some rows: how often the clone was seen (once, few, many), or a class if it is expanded.

>TRBV2|NA|NA|TRBJ2-3
CASSGTPSTDTQYF
TGTGCCAGCAGTGGGACACCTAGCACAGATACGCAGTATTTT
>TRBV6-6|NA|NA|TRBJ1-5
CASSYVTGEDQPQHF
TGTGCCAGCAGTTACGTGACGGGGGAGGATCAGCCCCAGCATTTT
>TRBV27|once|TRBD2|TRBJ2-2
CASSILTSASTSGELFF
TGTGCCAGCAGTATCCTGACTAGCGCGAGTACGTCCGGGGAGCTGTTTTTT
>TRBV4-1|NA|NA|TRBJ2-5
CASSQSWDNRGETQYF
TGCGCCAGCAGCCAATCATGGGACAACCGCGGGGAGACCCAGTACTTC
>TRBV5-1|NA|TRBD2|TRBJ2-3
CASSFRTGPGLAGSTQYF
TGCGCCAGCAGCTTTCGAACAGGGCCGGGACTAGCGGGTTCTACGCAGTATTTT
>TRBV30|NA|TRBD1|TRBJ2-7
CAWSGPGQGISYEQYF
TGTGCCTGGAGTGGCCCGGGACAGGGAATCTCCTACGAGCAGTACTTC
>TRBV27|once|NA|TRBJ2-1
CASSLSDGSKSSYNEQFF
TGTGCCAGCAGTTTATCGGATGGGAGCAAGAGCTCCTACAATGAGCAGTTCTTC
>TRBV19|once|NA|TRBJ2-4
CASSRGALAKNIQYF
TGTGCCAGTAGTAGGGGGGCACTAGCCAAAAACATTCAGTACTTC
>TRBV15|NA|NA|TRBJ2-7
CATSLSPGRGPYEQYF
TGTGCCACCAGCCTCAGTCCGGGACGGGGCCCCTACGAGCAGTACTTC
>TRBV28|NA|TRBD1|TRBJ1-3
CAGQGNGNTIYF
TGTGCCGGACAGGGAAATGGAAACACCATATATTTT
>TRBV28|NA|NA|TRBJ1-1
CASSPSTLRDTEAFF
TGTGCCAGCAGTCCCTCCACGTTGAGGGACACTGAAGCTTTCTTT
>TRBV9|NA|TRBD2|TRBJ2-3
CASSPTSGSGTDTQYF
TGTGCCAGCAGCCCCACTAGCGGGAGTGGAACAGATACGCAGTATTTT
>TRBV5-1|NA|TRBD2|TRBJ2-6
CASSLGSGSFGGANVLTF
TGCGCCAGCAGCTTGGGTAGCGGGAGCTTCGGTGGGGCCAACGTCCTGACTTTC
>TRBV18|NA|TRBD2|TRBJ2-7
CASSAGVFEQYF
TGTGCCAGCTCAGCGGGAGTTTTTGAGCAGTACTTC
>TRBV4-3|NA|TRBD2|TRBJ2-7
CASSQNRLAGYEQYF
TGCGCCAGCAGCCAAAACCGACTAGCGGGGTACGAGCAGTACTTC
>TRBV11-2|NA|NA|TRBJ2-7
CASSILARGGEQYF
TGTGCCAGCAGCATCCTAGCGAGGGGGGGGGAGCAGTACTTC
>TRBV28|once|NA|TRBJ2-3
CASGTQYF
TGTGCCAGCGGCACCCAGTATTTT
>TRBV7-3|NA|TRBD2|TRBJ2-7
CASSLGSGSWDEQYF
TGTGCCAGCAGCTTAGGTAGCGGGAGCTGGGACGAGCAGTACTTC
>TRBV28|NA|TRBD1|TRBJ1-1
CASQGDTEAFF
TGTGCCAGCCAGGGGGACACTGAAGCTTTCTTT